These 16 T cell receptor beta chains originate from one sample sequenced in a study of cytomegalovirus exposure and HLA in healthy donors (dated by TCRdb to 2016 to 2017). Library preparation was by the immunoSEQ multiplex PCR assay. TCRdb re-hosts the immuneACCESS table, in-frame sequences only. Its copies lack some clones; in the studies checked, an unresolved V gene accounts for under half of them, and the cause for the rest is not known. The sample records about 200,000 clones, roughly 77% of which are singletons. Around 1.3% of the sample is taken by the ten largest. Source material: PBMCs. Receptor source: a woman between 25 and 40 years old in good health and CMV-seronegative.

V is TRBV5-6 and J is TRBJ2-7; possibly TRBD1 for D (6 bases). V was clipped by 3 bases and J by 1 base, with 14 bases between them. The CDR3 loop spans 15 amino acids. Germline CDR1 is SGHDT and CDR2 is YYEEEE. The CDR3 reads CASSYISRGSYEQYF. The CDR3 nucleotides are TGTGCCAGCAGCTACATATCTAGGGGGTCCTACGAGCAGTACTTC.

The CDR3 loop is CAWSRGSNEKLFF. The CDR3 bases are TGTGCCTGGAGCAGGGGCTCTAATGAAAAACTGTTTTTT. V usage is TRBV30 and J usage is TRBJ1-4, with a possible D match to TRBD1 (6 bases). V lost 3 bases and J 3 bases, leaving 8 bases between the germline ends. Germline assignment: CDR1 GTSNPN and CDR2 SVGIG (reference sequence). The CDR3 has 13 amino acids. The full variable domain, rest sourced from reference TRBV30 and TRBJ1-4, is SQTIHQWPATLVQPVGSPLSLECTVEGTSNPNLYWYRQAAGRGLQLLFYSVGIGQISSEVPQNLSASRPQDRQFILSSKKLLLSDSGFYLCAWSRGSNEKLFFGSGTQLSVL.

The chain combines TRBV6-6 with TRBJ1-3; maybe TRBD1 (6 bases). The CDR3 runs 14 residues. From germline, CDR1 is MNHNY and CDR2 SVGAGI (reference sequence). V was pared by 5 bases and J by 4 bases, with 12 bases between. The CDR3 coding sequence is TGTGCCAGCAGTGGGGGCACCCTAGGAAACACCATATATTTT. Translating gives CASSGGTLGNTIYF.

The gene calls are TRBV7-3 and TRBJ1-1; D might be TRBD1 (6 bases). CDR3 length: 14 amino acids. Germline V gives CDR1 SGHTA, CDR2 FQGTGA. V lost 4 bases and J 2 bases, leaving 11 bases between the germline ends. DNA for the CDR3: TGTGCCAGCAGCTCTCAGGGGCTTAACACTGAAGCTTTCTTT. Its translation is CASSSQGLNTEAFF.

The chain couples TRBV9 to TRBJ1-1; D is unresolved. The ends were cut back, 0 bases at V and 7 bases at J, with 16 bases in the middle. The CDR3 is 15 amino acids. CDR1 is SGDLS and CDR2 is YYNGEE in the germline V gene. CDR3 in amino acids: CASSVGLDSGNEAFF. The CDR3 DNA follows: TGTGCCAGCAGCGTAGGACTGGACTCGGGGAATGAAGCTTTCTTT.

The chain links TRBV18 to TRBJ2-7; 7 bases map to TRBD2. The germline V gene has CDR1 KGHSH and CDR2 LQKENI. CDR3 length: 14 amino acids. Germline trimming cut 2 bases from V and 2 bases from J; bases unmatched to any gene: 3. In DNA form, the CDR3 reads TGTGCCAGCTCACCAGCGACTAGCACCTACGAGCAGTACTTC. Protein product: CASSPATSTYEQYF.

The V call is TRBV2, the J call TRBJ2-7; TRBD2 matches 8 bases. This CDR3 has 14 residues. The V gene's germline CDR1 is SNHLY and CDR2 FYNNEI. The V and J ends lost 10 bases and 0 bases, in that order; junction bases with no gene match: 8. The CDR3 DNA is TGTGCCACCGGGGGGGGAGCAAGCTCCTACGAGCAGTACTTC. It specifies CATGGGASSYEQYF.

DNA for the CDR3: TGTGCCAGCAGTTACTCGAATCGCCAGGGGCGCGGCTACACCTTC. Translated: CASSYSNRQGRGYTF. This chain uses TRBV6-5 with TRBJ1-2, with D perhaps TRBD1 (6 bases). Germline CDR1 MNHEY, CDR2 SVGAGI. Trimming stripped 0 bases from V and 8 bases from J, with 16 bases between. CDR3 length: 15 residues.

Written as DNA, the CDR3 is TGTGCCACCCAATTCTACGAGCAGTACTTC. Translating gives CATQFYEQYF. This chain connects TRBV28 to TRBJ2-7; D not resolved. This CDR3 has 10 residues. V gave up 10 bases and J gave up 3 bases, with 7 bases separating them. Germline V CDR1 and CDR2: MDHEN, SYDVKM.

The J gene is TRBJ2-3, the V gene TRBV6-5; TRBD2 might be the D (5 bases). CDR3 length: 14 amino acids. Trimming left V 6 bases short and J 0 bases short, with 10 bases between. The germline CDR1 and CDR2 sequences are MNHEY and SVGAGI. DNA for the CDR3: TGTGCCAGCAGGGAGGCTGCTAGCACAGATACGCAGTATTTT. It translates to CASREAASTDTQYF.

In its sample, this clone was seen a few times. The chain has TRBV2 and TRBJ2-7, with TRBD2 matching 8 bases. The CDR3 runs to 15 residues. Trimming took 7 bases from V and 2 from J; bases not matched to a gene: 10. Germline values: CDR1 SNHLY, CDR2 FYNNEI. Written as DNA, the CDR3 is TGTGCCAGCACCTCCTACAGCGGGAGTCCCTACGAGCAGTACTTC. It specifies CASTSYSGSPYEQYF. Based on the CDR3 plus reference TRBV2 and TRBJ2-7, the full variable domain is EPEVTQTPSHQVTQMGQEVILRCVPISNHLYFYWYRQILGQKVEFLVSFYNNEISEKSEIFDDQFSVERPDGSNFTLKIRSTKLEDSAMYFCASTSYSGSPYEQYFGPGTRLTVT.

J is TRBJ1-1 and V is TRBV21-1; the listed D gene, TRBD1, was not tested against the DNA. TRBV21-1 is described as a pseudogene. This CDR3 is built from 15 residues. In DNA, the CDR3 is TGTGCCAGCAGCAGTCCGACAGGGGTGAACACTGAAGCTTTCTTT. Translating gives CASSSPTGVNTEAFF.

The chain uses TRBV7-9 and TRBJ1-2; D gene unclear. Per the germline V gene, CDR1 is SEHNR and CDR2 is FQNEAQ (reference sequence). The CDR3 is 15 amino acids. The V gene lost 1 base and the J gene lost 4 bases, with 13 bases spanning the gap. In nucleotides, the CDR3 is TGTGCCAGCAGCTTAGAATATTTTTCCGGCTATGGCTACACCTTC. The encoded protein is CASSLEYFSGYGYTF. The whole variable domain, filled in from reference TRBV7-9 and TRBJ1-2, reads DTGVSQNPRHKITKRGQNVTFRCDPISEHNRLYWYRQTLGQGPEFLTYFQNEAQLEKSRLLSDRFSAERPKGSFSTLEIQRTEQGDSAMYLCASSLEYFSGYGYTFGSGTRLTVV.

This clone was observed a handful of times. The chain is built from TRBV18 and TRBJ2-7; tentative D call: TRBD1 (5 bases). Germline CDR1 KGHSH, CDR2 LQKENI. The V end lost 3 bases, the J end lost 5 bases, and 8 bases lay between the germline ends. The CDR3 is 12 amino acids. CDR3 sequence reads: CASSPRQNEQYF. CDR3 bases: TGTGCCAGCTCACCCCGACAGAACGAGCAGTACTTC.

The chain joins TRBV6-5 to TRBJ2-1, with D possibly being TRBD2 (5 bases). Germline V gives CDR1 MNHEY, CDR2 SVGAGI. This CDR3 has 13 residues. V was shortened by 7 bases and J by 9 bases, with 16 bases between the two germline ends. This chain's CDR3 is CASTSRVFREQFF. The DNA for the CDR3 is TGTGCCAGCACTTCGCGGGTGTTCCGTGAGCAGTTCTTC.

The chain joins TRBV5-1 to TRBJ2-2; D is unclear. The V and J ends lost 3 bases and 5 bases respectively, with 14 bases between them. CDR3 length: 15 residues. Germline V gene lookup returns CDR1 SGHRS and CDR2 YFSETQ. The CDR3 spells CASSYRGPDTGELFF. The DNA for the CDR3 is TGCGCCAGCAGCTACCGAGGCCCTGATACCGGGGAGCTGTTTTTT.